These 5 T cell receptor beta chains share one sample of origin, sequenced in a study of T cell responses to AZD1222 COVID-19 vaccine. TCRdb keeps only in-frame clones here, not all; method: immunoSEQ multiplex PCR. The table includes around 120,000 clones, roughly 88% detected once. Sequencing used peripheral blood, obtained on day 0 of MenACWY control vaccination. The receptors shown here come from an adult in good health.

V gene TRBV7-2 combines with J gene TRBJ1-1; possibly TRBD1 for D (5 bases). CDR1 and CDR2 (germline): SGHTA, FQGNSA. The CDR3 is 12 amino acids. Deletions cut 5 bases from V and 11 bases from J, with 15 bases between. DNA for the CDR3: TGTGCCAGCAGCCCGGGTGGGGGTTTGGCTTTCTTT. As protein: CASSPGGGLAFF.

The chain carries TRBV19 and TRBJ1-6; D is undetermined. The CDR3 has 18 amino acids. V lost 1 base, J lost 7 bases, and 20 bases lay in between. The germline CDR1 and CDR2 sequences are LNHDA and SQIVND (reference sequence). The CDR3, as DNA: TGTGCCAGTAGTATAGTAGCGGCCGGCAGAGTAGGGAATTCACCCCTCCACTTT. It codes for CASSIVAAGRVGNSPLHF.

The CDR3 loop reads CASSPATSGIGNYGYTF. CDR3 nucleotide sequence: TGTGCCAGCTCACCAGCCACGTCAGGGATCGGCAACTATGGCTACACCTTC. This sequence joins TRBV18 and TRBJ1-2; perhaps TRBD1 as D (5 bases). The CDR3 has 17 residues. The germline CDR1 and CDR2 sequences are KGHSH and LQKENI. The germline V and J ends were trimmed by 2 bases and 2 bases, with 18 bases remaining between them.

The chain uses TRBV18 and TRBJ2-5; 10 bases align to TRBD2. There are 14 residues in the CDR3. CDR1 KGHSH and CDR2 LQKENI come from the germline V gene. V gave up 5 bases and J gave up 4 bases; unmatched junction bases: 4. The CDR3 bases are TGTGCCAGCTCAAGATCTAGCGGGGGAGAGACCCAGTACTTC. It codes for CASSRSSGGETQYF.

V is TRBV5-1 and J is TRBJ2-2; 9 bases are a match to TRBD1. Germline assignment: CDR1 SGHRS and CDR2 YFSETQ. The CDR3 runs to 15 residues. Losses at the gene ends were 4 bases for V and 5 bases for J; bases not matched to a gene: 6. CDR3 region: CASSERQGVTGELFF. CDR3 coding DNA: TGCGCCAGCAGCGAAAGACAGGGGGTTACCGGGGAGCTGTTTTTT.